This entry lists 23 T cell receptor beta chains sequenced from one sample in a study of tumor-infiltrating lymphocytes in localized non-small cell lung cancer. Using immunoSEQ multiplex PCR, the repertoire was profiled, and TCRdb retains in-frame clones only, with some absent. Here the sample spans around 7,000 clones, about three quarters being singletons. Sequences were obtained from uninvolved lung tissue not adjacent to the tumor. These receptors all come from a human donor with non-small cell lung cancer.

This clone showed up just a few times. This chain connects TRBV27 to TRBJ1-1; 7 nucleotides match TRBD1. V shed 5 bases and J 4 bases; nucleotides not matched to a gene: 7. This CDR3 has 14 amino acids. Germline V CDR1 and CDR2: MNHEY, SMNVEV (reference sequence). The CDR3 DNA sequence: TGTGCCAGCAGTCAAAGACAGGGTATCACTGAAGCTTTCTTT. It encodes CASSQRQGITEAFF.

V gene TRBV21-1 combines with J gene TRBJ2-2; the table assigns TRBD1, which was not confirmed against the DNA. TRBV21-1 is designated a pseudogene. The CDR3 length is 16 residues. This CDR3 reads CASSKVFKGAAGELFF. The CDR3 DNA reads TGTGCCAGCAGCAAAGTCTTTAAGGGGGCCGCCGGGGAGCTGTTTTTT.

There are a few counts of this clone. The V and J genes are TRBV9 and TRBJ2-5; the D gene is possibly TRBD2 (5 bases). Trimming left V 10 bases short and J 7 bases short, with 14 bases between. CDR3 length: 11 residues. CDR1 and CDR2 from the germline V gene are SGDLS and YYNGEE. The CDR3 coding sequence is TGTGCCCGGGATTCCCGAGGGACCCAGTACTTC. It specifies CARDSRGTQYF.

The J gene is TRBJ1-3, the V gene TRBV7-2; 8 bases are shared with TRBD1. V dropped 4 bases and J dropped 3; count of bases not matched to a gene: 8. This CDR3 region has 16 residues. From germline, CDR1 is SGHTA and CDR2 FQGNSA. Here the CDR3 DNA reads TGTGCCAGCAGCTCTCCAGACAGGGGCCATGGAAACACCATATATTTT. This sequence encodes CASSSPDRGHGNTIYF.

The chain uses TRBV28 and TRBJ2-7; the match to TRBD2 covers 9 bases. The CDR3 is 16 residues long. Per germline, CDR1 MDHEN and CDR2 SYDVKM. The V and J ends lost 4 bases and 0 bases, in that order; junction bases with no gene match: 7. DNA for the CDR3: TGTGCCAGCAGTTCCACCGGACTAGCGCTCTCCTACGAGCAGTACTTC. As protein: CASSSTGLALSYEQYF.

J is TRBJ2-1 and V is TRBV27; D is unclear. CDR1 is MNHEY and CDR2 is SMNVEV in the germline V gene (reference sequence). This CDR3 spans 13 amino acids. Trimming took 6 bases from V and 4 from J, leaving 10 bases between them. CDR3 sequence: CASRPRVYNEQFF. The CDR3 nucleotides are TGTGCCAGCAGGCCTAGGGTGTACAATGAGCAGTTCTTC.

This chain links TRBV5-6 with TRBJ1-3; D might be TRBD1 (6 bases). V lost 6 bases and J lost 0, with 16 bases in between. CDR3 length equals 16 residues. CDR1 and CDR2 from the germline V gene are SGHDT and YYEEEE. Here the CDR3 DNA reads TGTGCCAGCATACAGGCAGGGGACTTCTCTGGAAACACCATATATTTT. Protein: CASIQAGDFSGNTIYF.

J is TRBJ2-2 and V is TRBV11-2; D uncertain. V lost 1 base, J lost 3 bases, and 6 bases lay in between. Germline CDR1 SGHAT, CDR2 FQNNGV. The CDR3 is 14 amino acids. The CDR3 loop reads CASSLGAHTGELFF. In DNA, the CDR3 is TGTGCCAGCAGCTTAGGCGCTCACACCGGGGAGCTGTTTTTT.

This clone has a handful of counts. This chain links TRBV4-1 with TRBJ1-4, with D possibly TRBD1 on 6 matching bases. Trimming removed 1 base from V and 8 bases from J, with 11 bases in between. The CDR3 runs to 14 residues. The germline CDR1 and CDR2 sequences are MGHRA and YSYEKL. DNA for the CDR3: TGCGCCAGCAGCCAAGCACAGGGTGGAGAAAAACTGTTTTTT. It translates to CASSQAQGGEKLFF.

The chain has TRBV28 and TRBJ2-7, with 8 bases aligning to TRBD1. This CDR3 region has 14 residues. Trimming cost V 6 bases and J 8 bases; bases outside gene matches: 12. CDR1 is MDHEN, CDR2 SYDVKM, per germline. This CDR3 is CASRTPGQGFQQYF. CDR3 bases: TGTGCCAGCAGGACCCCAGGACAGGGTTTCCAGCAGTACTTC.

This clone qualifies as large. The V and J genes are TRBV7-9 and TRBJ1-2; 7 bases align to TRBD1. Trimming removed 3 bases from V and 1 base from J; junction bases left unmatched: 5. Per the germline V gene, CDR1 is SEHNR and CDR2 is FQNEAQ (reference sequence). This CDR3 is built from 15 residues. In DNA form, the CDR3 reads TGTGCCAGCAGCTTCCGGGACAGACATAACTATGGCTACACCTTC. Its protein is CASSFRDRHNYGYTF.

The V call is TRBV10-3, the J call TRBJ1-6, with a tentative D call TRBD1 (6 bases). The CDR3 runs to 16 residues. V was clipped by 5 bases and J by 0 bases, with 11 bases between them. The germline gives CDR1 ENHRY, CDR2 SYGVKD. This CDR3 reads CAISSDRSSYNSPLHF. Here the CDR3 DNA reads TGTGCCATCAGTTCAGACAGGAGCTCCTATAATTCACCCCTCCACTTT.

This clone was seen a single time. V gene TRBV27 combines with J gene TRBJ2-5; a weak D match, TRBD2 (6 bases). This CDR3 is built from 14 residues. CDR1 and CDR2 (germline): MNHEY, SMNVEV (reference sequence). Trimming removed 6 bases from V and 5 bases from J, with 16 bases in between. CDR3 nucleotides: TGTGCCAGCAGCTTTAACGGGGGTCGGGAGACCCAGTACTTC. Translated, it gives CASSFNGGRETQYF.

This clone occurred once. The gene calls are TRBV7-9 and TRBJ2-7; no reliable D call. V was shortened by 4 bases and J by 2 bases, with 15 bases between the two germline ends. CDR1 and CDR2 from the germline V gene are SEHNR and FQNEAQ (reference sequence). CDR3 length equals 15 residues. The CDR3 spells CASSSTPQTAYEQYF. CDR3 sequence (DNA): TGTGCCAGCAGCTCGACCCCCCAGACGGCCTACGAGCAGTACTTC.

The chain employs TRBV9 and TRBJ1-2, with 7 bases fitting TRBD1. From germline, CDR1 is SGDLS and CDR2 YYNGEE. The CDR3 contains 14 residues. Trimming took 0 bases from V and 10 from J; bases not matched to a gene: 9. The CDR3 sequence: CASSVGEGARSYTF. CDR3 DNA sequence: TGTGCCAGCAGCGTAGGGGAGGGGGCGCGATCCTACACCTTC.

This chain joins TRBV27 and TRBJ1-5, with TRBD1 identical over 7 bases. CDR1 MNHEY and CDR2 SMNVEV come from the germline V gene (reference sequence). The trim removed 6 bases at V and 7 bases at J, leaving 9 bases unmatched. The CDR3 is 14 amino acids. The DNA for the CDR3 is TGTGCCAGCAGCCCCGACAGGGCGGGACAGCCCCAGCATTTT. Residues: CASSPDRAGQPQHF.

The chain uses TRBV7-6 and TRBJ2-6; D unclear. The CDR3 contains 18 residues. Looked up from germline, CDR1 is SGHVS and CDR2 is FNYEAQ. V lost 5 bases and J lost 5, with 22 bases in between. CDR3 sequence: CASSRIFISQSRANVLTF. The CDR3 region has the DNA TGTGCCAGCAGCCGTATTTTTATCTCACAAAGTCGGGCCAACGTCCTGACTTTC.

The chain employs TRBV27 and TRBJ2-7; D tentatively reads TRBD1 or TRBD2 (5 bases each). Germline CDR1 and CDR2: MNHEY and SMNVEV (reference sequence). Between the trimmed V and J ends, which lost 0 bases and 3 bases, there was a span of 12 bases. The CDR3 is 15 residues long. CDR3 in DNA: TGTGCCAGCAGTTTATCGGGACGCAGATTCTACGAGCAGTACTTC. Translation gives CASSLSGRRFYEQYF.

This clone turned up a few times. The chain links TRBV5-8 to TRBJ2-3; perhaps TRBD2 as D (5 bases). The CDR3 contains 16 residues. Trimming took 0 bases from V and 0 from J, leaving 11 bases between them. The V gene's germline CDR1 is SGHTS and CDR2 YDEGEE. In nucleotides, the CDR3 is TGTGCCAGCAGCTTGGGAACACGAGGGAGCACAGATACGCAGTATTTT. Amino acids: CASSLGTRGSTDTQYF.

The V and J genes are TRBV30 and TRBJ1-2; D perhaps matches TRBD1 (5 bases). This CDR3 comprises 12 residues. In germline, CDR1 is GTSNPN, CDR2 SVGIG (reference sequence). Trimming pared 5 bases from V and 7 bases from J, leaving 14 bases between. As DNA, the CDR3 is TGTGCCTGGGAGCCCCCCGGGGGTGGCTACACCTTC. Amino acid sequence: CAWEPPGGGYTF. Based on the CDR3 plus reference TRBV30 and TRBJ1-2, the full variable domain is SQTIHQWPATLVQPVGSPLSLECTVEGTSNPNLYWYRQAAGRGLQLLFYSVGIGQISSEVPQNLSASRPQDRQFILSSKKLLLSDSGFYLCAWEPPGGGYTFGSGTRLTVV.

The V gene is TRBV27, the J gene TRBJ2-3; 7 nucleotides agree with TRBD1. The CDR3 has 12 amino acids. Germline V gives CDR1 MNHEY, CDR2 SMNVEV (reference sequence). After removal of 5 bases from V and 14 bases from J, the junction contained 10 bases not matched to a gene. Here the CDR3 reads CASSKGTEPWYF. Here the CDR3 DNA reads TGTGCCAGCAGTAAAGGGACAGAACCCTGGTATTTT.

The chain joins TRBV15 to TRBJ2-2; either TRBD1 or TRBD2 may fit D (5 bases each). The germline V gene has CDR1 LNHNV and CDR2 YYDKDF (reference sequence). The CDR3 consists of 12 residues. V lost 5 bases and J 5 bases, leaving 6 bases between the germline ends. The CDR3 DNA is TGTGCCACCAGCGGGGGTACCGGGGAGCTGTTTTTT. Its protein is CATSGGTGELFF.

The gene calls are TRBV30 and TRBJ2-1, with TRBD2 identical over 7 bases. This CDR3 is built from 12 residues. The J segment lost 7 bases and the V segment lost 3 bases, leaving 3 bases of the junction unmatched. Germline CDR1 and CDR2: GTSNPN and SVGIG (reference sequence). The CDR3, as DNA: TGTGCCTGGAGCAGGGAGGGGAATGAGCAGTTCTTC. Its translation: CAWSREGNEQFF.